One sample yielded the 16 T cell receptor beta chains listed below, sequenced in a study of blood T cell repertoires in COVID-19. The data were produced by immunoSEQ multiplex PCR, yet TCRdb's version contains in-frame clones alone and is incomplete. This table has tens of thousands of clones, 75% to 80% appearing once. The sequenced sample consisted of peripheral blood. These receptors were taken from a man between 70 and 80 years old with COVID-19, enrolled during active disease.

This clone was seen only a few times. V gene TRBV20-1 combines with J gene TRBJ2-5; D remains unclear. From germline, CDR1 is DFQATT and CDR2 SNEGSKA (reference sequence). The V and J ends lost 3 bases and 5 bases respectively, with 4 bases between them. CDR3 length: 10 amino acids. The CDR3 is CSARRETQYF. In nucleotides, the CDR3 is TGCAGTGCTAGGAGGGAGACCCAGTACTTC.

V usage is TRBV27 and J usage is TRBJ2-5; a possible D gene is TRBD2 (5 bases). Germline values: CDR1 MNHEY, CDR2 SMNVEV (reference sequence). CDR3 length equals 13 residues. V lost 7 bases and J lost 7, with 16 bases in between. Written as DNA, the CDR3 is TGTGCCAGCAAAAAAGACGGGGTAAGGACCCAGTACTTC. It is translated as CASKKDGVRTQYF.

The gene calls are TRBV4-3 and TRBJ1-5; the match to TRBD1 covers 8 bases. Per the germline V gene, CDR1 is LGHNA and CDR2 is YSLEER. The V and J ends lost 0 bases and 5 bases, in that order; junction bases with no gene match: 3. The CDR3 runs to 15 residues. The CDR3 loop reads CASSQDRDRHQPQHF. In DNA form, the CDR3 reads TGCGCCAGCAGCCAAGATCGGGACAGGCATCAGCCCCAGCATTTT.

The chain combines TRBV2 with TRBJ2-1, with TRBD2 matching over 7 bases. Germline values: CDR1 SNHLY, CDR2 FYNNEI. This CDR3 has 13 amino acids. After removal of 5 bases from V and 9 bases from J, the junction contained 7 bases not matched to a gene. CDR3 residues: CASSQGGSIEQFF. The CDR3 DNA follows: TGTGCCAGCAGTCAGGGCGGGAGCATTGAGCAGTTCTTC.

In its sample, this clone was seen once. The chain couples TRBV14 to TRBJ1-1, with D possibly being TRBD1 (5 bases). V shed 4 bases and J shed 1 base, with 10 bases lying between them. This CDR3 has 14 amino acids. Germline CDR1 SGHDN, CDR2 FVKESK. The CDR3 reads CASSLTTANTEAFF. CDR3 coding DNA: TGTGCCAGCAGCCTAACGACAGCGAACACTGAAGCTTTCTTT.

V is TRBV7-2 and J is TRBJ2-7; 12 positions match TRBD2. Germline V gene sequence: CDR1 SGHTA, CDR2 FQGNSA. This CDR3 has 14 amino acids. The V gene end was trimmed by 5 bases and the J gene end by 2 bases; junction bases not matched to a gene: 1. CDR3 loop: CASSRTSGTYEQYF. CDR3 coding DNA: TGTGCCAGCAGCCGGACTAGCGGGACCTACGAGCAGTACTTC.

The chain links TRBV6-2 or TRBV6-3 to TRBJ2-7, with 10 bases lining up with TRBD2. The length of the CDR3 is 16 residues. V was pared by 5 bases and J by 0 bases, with 7 bases of the junction left unmatched. Germline V gives CDR1 MNHEY, CDR2 SVGEGT. CDR3 protein: CASSRKRGGNSYEQYF. CDR3 bases: TGTGCCAGCAGTAGGAAGCGGGGGGGAAACTCCTACGAGCAGTACTTC.

This clone was counted only a few times. This chain links TRBV5-1 with TRBJ1-5, with 7 bases that match TRBD1. Germline V lookup: CDR1 SGHRS, CDR2 YFSETQ. V lost 9 bases to trimming and J lost 2 bases; unmatched junction nucleotides: 5. This CDR3 is 13 amino acids long. This CDR3 reads CAIPGGGNQPQHF. The CDR3 coding sequence is TGCGCCATCCCAGGGGGAGGCAATCAGCCCCAGCATTTT.

This clone was counted a few times. The chain recombines TRBV11-3 with TRBJ2-3; D may be TRBD2 (5 bases). CDR3 length: 15 residues. Per germline, CDR1 SGHNT and CDR2 YENEEA. V shed 1 base and J shed 0 bases, with 8 bases lying between them. In DNA, the CDR3 is TGTGCCAGCAGCTTAGTTAGCGTAAGCACAGATACGCAGTATTTT. Amino acids: CASSLVSVSTDTQYF.

V is TRBV19 and J is TRBJ1-1; D remains unclear. The CDR3 has 13 amino acids. The germline CDR1 and CDR2 sequences are LNHDA and SQIVND (reference sequence). The V and J ends lost 5 bases and 2 bases respectively, with 9 bases between them. This CDR3 is CASSELTNTEAFF. The CDR3 DNA follows: TGTGCCAGTAGTGAACTTACCAACACTGAAGCTTTCTTT.

This clone was detected once. The chain is built from TRBV15 and TRBJ1-2, with a weak D call TRBD1 (6 bases). The CDR3 totals 17 residues. The germline V gene encodes CDR1 LNHNV and CDR2 YYDKDF (reference sequence). Trimming removed 1 base from V and 5 bases from J, with 20 bases in between. CDR3 in amino acids: CATSRGPSGERGYGYTF. CDR3 nucleotides: TGTGCCACCAGCAGAGGCCCCAGCGGGGAAAGGGGGTATGGCTACACCTTC.

The genes are TRBV3-1 (or the pseudogene TRBV3-2) and TRBJ1-2; a possible D gene is TRBD1 (5 bases). Looked up from germline, CDR1 is LGHDT and CDR2 is YNNKEL (reference sequence). V was pared by 0 bases and J by 5 bases, with 13 bases between. The CDR3 contains 15 residues. The CDR3 here is CASSQDRSRVYGYTF. As DNA, the CDR3 is TGTGCCAGCAGCCAAGATCGAAGCAGGGTTTATGGCTACACCTTC.

The genes are TRBV7-8 and TRBJ1-2; D is ambiguous. This CDR3 is built from 13 residues. With 4 bases removed from V and 7 bases from J, the gap between germline ends came to 13 bases. Looked up from germline, CDR1 is SGHVS and CDR2 is FQNEAQ. CDR3 in amino acids: CASSSILSGGYTF. The CDR3 DNA is TGTGCCAGCAGCTCTATACTAAGCGGTGGCTACACCTTC.

A few counts support this clone. The genes are TRBV11-2 and TRBJ2-5, with 11 bases aligning to TRBD1. The CDR3 sequence is 16 residues long. After removal of 2 bases from V and 5 bases from J, the junction contained 7 bases not matched to a gene. Germline V lookup: CDR1 SGHAT, CDR2 FQNNGV. CDR3 DNA: TGTGCCAGCAGCTTATGGGACAGGGGGTTTCGTGAGACCCAGTACTTC. It specifies CASSLWDRGFRETQYF.

V gene TRBV13 combines with J gene TRBJ2-7; TRBD1 matches 8 bases. This CDR3 is built from 14 residues. CDR1 PRHDT and CDR2 FYEKMQ come from the germline V gene (reference sequence). The trim removed 2 bases at V and 4 bases at J, leaving 4 bases unmatched. CDR3 sequence reads: CASSLRTGRYEQYF. CDR3 DNA sequence: TGTGCCAGCAGCTTACGGACAGGGAGGTACGAGCAGTACTTC.

The rearrangement joins TRBV5-1 to TRBJ1-3, with D tentatively TRBD1 (6 bases). The CDR3 spans 14 residues. Germline V lookup: CDR1 SGHRS, CDR2 YFSETQ. Trimming cost V 4 bases and J 4 bases, with 12 bases left between them. DNA for the CDR3: TGCGCCAGCAGCCCCACAGGGTCGGGAAACACCATATATTTT. This gives the protein CASSPTGSGNTIYF.